Each of the 11 T cell receptor beta chains below was sequenced from the same sample in a study of shared clonotypes between healthy human individuals (dated by TCRdb to 2020 to 2021). CD8 naive samples were CD45RO-negative cells positively selected for CCR7, giving a CD45RA+CCR7+ population that excluded TemRA cells. The library was prepared using the immunoSEQ multiplex PCR assay. TCRdb obtained this table from immuneACCESS and retained in-frame rearrangements with V and J assigned. These tables miss some clones; where compared with another copy, unresolved V genes account for less than half of the shortfall, and the remainder is unexplained. The sample table records some 740,000 clones; 90% to 95% of these occur just once. The ten largest clones represent 24% of the sample. Sequencing was done on a sample of naive CD8+ T cells sorted from blood. Read against the paper, the sample's cell subset or site label means: CD45RA+CCR7+. The receptors derive from a man younger than 40 in good health.

This chain joins TRBV12-5 and TRBJ2-2; TRBD1 matches at 9 bases. CDR1 LGHNT and CDR2 FRNRAP come from the germline V gene. The CDR3 is made up of 17 amino acids. With V trimmed by 2 bases and J by 5 bases, 9 bases remained unmatched. CDR3 protein: CASGLMTWTGETGELFF. The CDR3 DNA follows: TGTGCTAGTGGTTTGATGACCTGGACAGGGGAAACCGGGGAGCTGTTTTTT. The whole variable domain, filled in from reference TRBV12-5 and TRBJ2-2, reads DARVTQTPRHKVTEMGQEVTMRCQPILGHNTVFWYRQTMMQGLELLAYFRNRAPLDDSGMPKDRFSAEMPDATLATLKIQPSEPRDSAVYFCASGLMTWTGETGELFFGEGSRLTVL.

Note on this clone: The same CDR3 also results from other DNA sequences found in this sample. The J gene is TRBJ2-3, the V gene TRBV7-9; 8 bases map to TRBD2. CDR3 length: 15 residues. Unmatched junction bases numbered 1, after V lost 2 bases and J lost 0 bases. CDR1 and CDR2 from the germline V gene are SEHNR and FQNEAQ (reference sequence). This CDR3 is CASSLTSGSTDTQYF. Written as DNA, the CDR3 is TGTGCCAGCAGCTTAACTAGCGGTAGCACAGATACGCAGTATTTT.

This clone was picked up one time. The chain combines TRBV9 with TRBJ2-3; TRBD2 might be the D (6 bases). The CDR3 loop spans 13 amino acids. Between the trimmed V and J ends, which lost 7 bases and 2 bases, there was a span of 11 bases. The V gene's germline CDR1 is SGDLS and CDR2 YYNGEE. The CDR3: CASFSGLTDTQYF. CDR3 DNA: TGTGCCAGCTTTAGCGGACTCACAGATACGCAGTATTTT. Supplemented by reference TRBV9 and TRBJ2-3, the full variable domain reads DSGVTQTPKHLITATGQRVTLRCSPRSGDLSVYWYQQSLDQGLQFLIQYYNGEERAKGNILERFSAQQFPDLHSELNLSSLELGDSALYFCASFSGLTDTQYFGPGTRLTVL.

The chain combines TRBV7-9 with TRBJ1-1; D perhaps matches TRBD1 (5 bases). Germline V gene sequence: CDR1 SEHNR, CDR2 FQNEAQ (reference sequence). This CDR3 region has 16 residues. V gave up 5 bases and J gave up 2 bases, with 18 bases separating them. As DNA, the CDR3 is TGTGCCAGCAGCGACGGGGTTCGGGGCGTAAACACTGAAGCTTTCTTT. This gives the protein CASSDGVRGVNTEAFF. Complete variable domain (other parts from reference TRBV7-9 and TRBJ1-1): DTGVSQNPRHKITKRGQNVTFRCDPISEHNRLYWYRQTLGQGPEFLTYFQNEAQLEKSRLLSDRFSAERPKGSFSTLEIQRTEQGDSAMYLCASSDGVRGVNTEAFFGQGTRLTVV.

V is TRBV25-1 and J is TRBJ2-5; TRBD2 aligns across 12 bases. The CDR3 spans 15 residues. From germline, CDR1 is MGHDK and CDR2 SYGVNS. V was clipped by 3 bases and J by 6 bases; unmatched bases: 5. The CDR3 loop is CASSDSSGRGKTQYF. In DNA form, the CDR3 reads TGTGCCAGCAGTGATTCTAGCGGGAGGGGAAAGACCCAGTACTTC.

The genes are TRBV7-9 and TRBJ2-7; tentative D call: TRBD1 (6 bases). Trimming cost V 5 bases and J 7 bases, with 18 bases left between them. The CDR3 runs to 14 residues. Germline lookup yields CDR1 SEHNR and CDR2 FQNEAQ (reference sequence). The CDR3 DNA follows: TGTGCCAGCAGCCCCTTACAGGGTTTTGGGGAGCAGTACTTC. Translating it yields CASSPLQGFGEQYF.

CDR3 DNA sequence: TGTGCCACCAGCAGAGATTGGACTAGCGGGCCGCAGTTCTTC. Its translation is CATSRDWTSGPQFF. The V gene is TRBV15, the J gene TRBJ2-1, with 11 bases matching TRBD2. This CDR3 is 14 amino acids long. The V and J ends lost 0 bases and 12 bases, in that order; junction bases with no gene match: 4. CDR1 and CDR2 (germline): LNHNV, YYDKDF (reference sequence).

The chain combines TRBV28 with TRBJ1-1; D perhaps matches TRBD1 (6 bases). Germline V CDR1 and CDR2: MDHEN, SYDVKM. The germline V and J ends were trimmed by 3 bases and 3 bases, with 14 bases remaining between them. This CDR3 contains 15 residues. The CDR3 spells CASSLDRGVYTEAFF. CDR3 DNA: TGTGCCAGCAGTTTGGATAGGGGGGTATACACTGAAGCTTTCTTT.

V usage is TRBV28 and J usage is TRBJ1-1; 8 positions agree with TRBD1. Looked up from germline, CDR1 is MDHEN and CDR2 is SYDVKM. This CDR3 contains 14 residues. The junction had 11 bases not matched to a gene; V was cut back by 10 bases and J by 4 bases. As DNA, the CDR3 is TGTGCCACTAGGGAGACAGGGGTGGTCACTGAAGCTTTCTTT. Protein product: CATRETGVVTEAFF.

There are a few counts of this clone. This chain connects TRBV10-1 to TRBJ2-7, with TRBD1 matching 8 bases. The CDR3 totals 15 residues. Germline CDR1 reads WNHNN; CDR2 reads SYGVQD (reference sequence). With V trimmed by 4 bases and J by 5 bases, 10 bases remained unmatched. CDR3 bases: TGCGCCAGCAGTGCTCGGCGGACAGGGTCGGACGAGCAGTACTTC. It translates to CASSARRTGSDEQYF.

V gene TRBV29-1 combines with J gene TRBJ2-1; D unresolved. CDR3 length: 15 residues. Looked up from germline, CDR1 is SQVTM and CDR2 is ANQGSEA. The V end lost 4 bases, the J end lost 0 bases, and 13 bases lay between the germline ends. Here the CDR3 DNA reads TGCAGCGTTGCTGGTGACACCTCCTCCTACAATGAGCAGTTCTTC. Its protein is CSVAGDTSSYNEQFF.